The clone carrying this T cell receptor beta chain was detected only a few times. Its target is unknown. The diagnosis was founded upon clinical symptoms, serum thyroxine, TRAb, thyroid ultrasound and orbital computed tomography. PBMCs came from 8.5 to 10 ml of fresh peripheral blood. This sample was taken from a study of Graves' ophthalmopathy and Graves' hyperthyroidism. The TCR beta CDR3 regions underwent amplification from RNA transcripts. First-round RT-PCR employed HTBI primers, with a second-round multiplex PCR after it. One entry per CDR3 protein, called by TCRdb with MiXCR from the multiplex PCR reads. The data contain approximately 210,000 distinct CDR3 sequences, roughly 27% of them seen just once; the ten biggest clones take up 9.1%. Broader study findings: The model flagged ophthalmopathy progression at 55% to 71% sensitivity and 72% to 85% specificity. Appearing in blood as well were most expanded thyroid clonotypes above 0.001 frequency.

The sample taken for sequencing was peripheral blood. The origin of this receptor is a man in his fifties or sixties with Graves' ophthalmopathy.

The CDR3 protein is CASSLAGFEAFF. In DNA, the CDR3 is TGTGCCAGCAGCTTAGCTGGTTTTGAAGCTTTCTTT. This sequence joins TRBV11-3 and TRBJ1-1; D ambiguous. CDR1 and CDR2 (germline): SGHNT, YENEEA. This CDR3 contains 12 residues. With 1 base removed from V and 7 bases from J, the gap between germline ends came to 7 bases. Looking up the rest from reference TRBV11-3 and TRBJ1-1 gives the full variable domain: EAGVVQSPRYKIIEKKQPVAFWCNPISGHNTLYWYLQNLGQGPELLIRYENEEAVDDSQLPKDRFSAERLKGVDSTLKIQPAELGDSAVYLCASSLAGFEAFFGQGTRLTVV.